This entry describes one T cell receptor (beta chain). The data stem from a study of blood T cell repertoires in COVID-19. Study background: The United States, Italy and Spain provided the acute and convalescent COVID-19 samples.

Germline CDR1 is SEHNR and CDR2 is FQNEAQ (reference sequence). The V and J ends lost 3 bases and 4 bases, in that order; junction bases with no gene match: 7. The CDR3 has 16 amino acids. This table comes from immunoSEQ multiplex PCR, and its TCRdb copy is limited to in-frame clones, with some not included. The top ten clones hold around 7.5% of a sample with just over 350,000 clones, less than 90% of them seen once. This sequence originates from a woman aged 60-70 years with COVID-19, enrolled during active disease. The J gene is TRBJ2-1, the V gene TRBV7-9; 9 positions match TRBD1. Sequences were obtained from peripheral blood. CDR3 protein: CASSFPGQGKYNEQFF. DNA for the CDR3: TGTGCCAGCAGCTTCCCAGGACAGGGGAAGTACAATGAGCAGTTCTTC.